The T cell receptor beta chain described here comes from a study of T cell responses to AZD1222 COVID-19 vaccine (dated by TCRdb to about 2021). With respect to the entire study: AZD1222 recipients whose second dose came at about 4 weeks and those whose second dose came at about 12 weeks were combined into one group, since spike-specific TCR depth and breadth did not differ between the two schedules. TCR sequencing was performed for fewer than 250 trial participants, of whom about 200 were given two doses of AZD1222 and approximately 25 were given two doses of MenACWY control vaccine. Trial participants were enrolled into age subgroups of 18-55, 56-69 and 70-plus years, which contained 148, 28 and 57 TCR-sequenced participants, respectively. Results the study describes overall, beyond this receptor: Conclusions about previously exposed vaccinees are limited, since just six AZD1222 recipients were seropositive for SARS-CoV-2 at baseline. A significant rise in spike-specific TCR breadth and depth was observed after two AZD1222 doses relative to day 0 and relative to MenACWY recipients. Participants were mostly white British, with more females than males. The authors suggested clonal diversity may have been underestimated. Vaccine-associated CD4 TCRs spanned the whole spike protein, with dominant responses in regions 160-218 and 743-854. The 56-69-year group was small, and its depth increase did not reach significance, likely because of low power. Because no day 14 peak-response samples were available, the repertoires could be characterized only after the peak T cell response. Nearly half of unique spike-specific TCRs reportedly recognized epitopes outside regions mutated in the B.1.351 and B.1.1.7 variants.

The CDR3 regions of human TCRbeta chains were subjected to immunosequencing. From the authors' description of their analysis: Repertoire TCRs were checked for matches against a reference library of SARS-CoV-2-specific TCRs that had been generated using the MIRA antigen-specificity platform. Breadth was defined as the fraction of unique TCRs that were SARS-CoV-2-associated. Depth was defined as the fraction of total T cells that were SARS-CoV-2-associated. Using the MIRA data, each spike-specific TCR was assigned both to the spike region to which the TCR was reactive and to a CD4 or CD8 class. Log10-transformed breadth and depth values were compared by one-way ANOVA with Sidak's multiple comparisons tests. What TCRdb holds here is the immuneACCESS table cut down to in-frame rearrangements. Part of the clones is not present; checked against another copy, under half of the missing clones reflect an unresolved V gene, and the others are unexplained. That table supplies the V and J calls and clone size; D and trimming were determined from the DNA. In this sample the table shows roughly 100,000 clones, around 91% of which occur a single time. The ten biggest clones cover around 20% of the sample.

Details on this clone: Its antigen remains unidentified. It has no much larger one-base neighbor in the sample; base qualities were not kept.

The intended sense of this specimen's time point label: baseline before first vaccination. Samples from vaccinated people were obtained from the UK trials COV001 and COV002, which included a single-blind randomized controlled phase 2/3 trial of AZD1222 (ChAdOx1 nCoV-19) in healthy adults. For TCRbeta chain sequencing, PBMC samples were collected from trial participants at day 0 and at day 28 after the second dose. Sequenced here: peripheral blood, sampled on day 0 of AZD1222 vaccination. The sequence derives from an adult in good health.

The sequenced DNA: TGTGCCAGCTCCGGGACACAGAACACTGAAGCTTTCTTT. This is translated as CASSGTQNTEAFF. The chain uses TRBV5-6 and TRBJ1-1; TRBD1 is a weak D gene call, 6 bases matching. The CDR3, from cysteine to phenylalanine, totals 13 residues. Only CDR3 DNA is held: 39 bases, read in frame from base 1. V drops 7 bases and J drops 1 base, leaving 11 bases in between. The germline V gene supplies CDR1 SGHDT and CDR2 YYEEEE.